The rows below give T cell receptor beta chains drawn from one sample of a study of human T cells and chemical hapten exposure. TCRdb used MiXCR to reprocess the RACE reads, holding one entry per CDR3 protein. In the table there are 350,000 to 400,000 distinct CDR3 sequences, more than 5% of which are singletons. Specimen: whole blood, collected in connection with sensitization to the hapten diphenylcyclopropenone (DPC). Every receptor here comes from a woman between 18 and 29 years old with alopecia areata. Some clones in this sample may be carry-over from other donors' samples. Both conserved end residues are part of each CDR3. The D gene is left open where the match is weak. The size field is filled for only some rows; it gives once, few, many or a size class.

v_call,j_call,clone_size,d_call,cdr3_nt,cdr3_aa
TRBV24-1,TRBJ2-2,-,-,TGTGCCACCAGTGGGCAGGTGGGCAGGGCGAACACCGGGGAGCTGTTTTTT,CATSGQVGRANTGELFF
TRBV6-2/TRBV6-3,TRBJ1-1,few,TRBD1,TGTGCCAGCAGTCACCCGGACAGGGGGCATACTCAAGCTTTCTTT,CASSHPDRGHTQAFF
TRBV5-1,TRBJ1-1,-,TRBD1,TGCGCCAGCAGCTCCACAGGGGGCAGAAACACTGAAGCTTTCTTT,CASSSTGGRNTEAFF
TRBV12-3/TRBV12-4,TRBJ1-6,many,TRBD1,TGTGCCAGCAGTTCCCAGGGGGTCGATTCACCCCTCCACTTT,CASSSQGVDSPLHF
TRBV20-1,TRBJ2-1,-,TRBD1,TGCAGTGCTAGAAGACAGGGGAGCTCCTACAATGAGCAGTTCTTC,CSARRQGSSYNEQFF
TRBV7-2,TRBJ2-2,-,TRBD1,TGTGCCAGCAGCCAGAACAGGGGAGACGGGGAGCTGTTTTTT,CASSQNRGDGELFF
TRBV20-1,TRBJ1-1,many,-,TGCAGTGCTAGAGATGAGGGAGCGGGTGACGCTTTCTTT,CSARDEGAGDAFF
TRBV9,TRBJ2-7,-,-,TGTGCCAGCAGCGTAGACGGCTCGGCCTATGGCGAGCAGTACTTC,CASSVDGSAYGEQYF
TRBV27,TRBJ2-7,-,-,TGTGCCAGCAGTTTTCGCCCCCAGAGGGAGCAGTACTTC,CASSFRPQREQYF
TRBV28,TRBJ2-5,many,TRBD1,TGTGCCAGCACCTTGGACAGGGCGGGCGAGACCCAGTACTTC,CASTLDRAGETQYF
TRBV6-2/TRBV6-3,TRBJ2-1,many,TRBD2,TGTGCCAGCAGTATACTAGCGTACTCTGATGAGCAGTTCTTC,CASSILAYSDEQFF
TRBV20-1,TRBJ1-5,many,TRBD1,TGCAGTGCCCCGGACAGGACAAGCAATCAGCCCCAGCATTTT,CSAPDRTSNQPQHF